These T cell receptor beta chains were read from a single sample in a study of prognosis after radiotherapy for stage I lung cancer. TCRdb recomputed calls from the multiplex PCR reads with MiXCR, one row per CDR3 protein. This table holds some 15,000 distinct CDR3 sequences, roughly 26% found once. Sequences were derived from PBMCs, sampled before or after stereotactic body radiation therapy (not recorded which). Receptor source: a donor over 45 with non-small cell lung cancer. CDR3s include the opening cysteine and the closing phenylalanine or tryptophan. The order of the fields is D gene, clone size, J gene, V gene, CDR3 DNA, CDR3 protein. D genes are given only for firm matches. The listing skips clone size in some rows; elsewhere it reads once, few, many or a size class.

>TRBD1|medium-sized|TRBJ2-7|TRBV7-2
TGTGCCAGCAGCTTAGCCGGGACAGGGGTCTACGAGCAGTACTTC
CASSLAGTGVYEQYF
>.|many|TRBJ1-5|TRBV28
TGTGCCAGCAGTCGAGTACAGGGTTATCAGCCCCAGCATTTT
CASSRVQGYQPQHF
>.|many|TRBJ2-7|TRBV6-1
TGTGCCAGCAGGGCCAGGGCGGGACCGTCCTACGAGCAGTACTTC
CASRARAGPSYEQYF
>.|.|TRBJ2-5|TRBV7-2
TGTGCCAGCAGACTGCGGAGGGATAGGCCGGGGGAGACCCAGTACTTC
CASRLRRDRPGETQYF
>.|many|TRBJ1-4|TRBV14
TGTGCCAGCAGCCAAGATCGAGTTAGAAGGTACAGCGAAAAACTGTTTTTT
CASSQDRVRRYSEKLFF
>TRBD1|.|TRBJ1-2|TRBV28
TGTGCCAGCTTTAAGGGGGCAGGGGAGTTTGACTATGGCTACACCTTC
CASFKGAGEFDYGYTF
>.|many|TRBJ2-5|TRBV5-1
TGCGCCAGCAGCTTCTCGGGGACACCCGTCCAAGAGACCCAGTACTTC
CASSFSGTPVQETQYF
>TRBD2|many|TRBJ2-1|TRBV3-1
TGTGCCAGCAGCCAGGGGGGACTAGCGAGACCTAAACCCGGTAATGAGCAGTTCTTC
CASSQGGLARPKPGNEQFF
>TRBD1|many|TRBJ2-7|TRBV7-6
TGTGCCAGCAGCTTGACGACAGGGTTGGACGAGCAGTACTTC
CASSLTTGLDEQYF
>TRBD1|many|TRBJ1-2|TRBV7-9
TGTGCCAGCACCTCTCCGGGACAGGGACGAGCCTTC
CASTSPGQGRAF
>TRBD1|many|TRBJ1-1|TRBV15
TGTGCCATCCAAAAACCCCCAGGGGGAACTGAAGCTTTCTTT
CAIQKPPGGTEAFF
>.|many|TRBJ2-1|TRBV11-1
TGTGCCAGCAGCTTCACACAAATCCAATACAATGAGCAGTTCTTC
CASSFTQIQYNEQFF
>TRBD1|many|TRBJ1-5|TRBV5-1
TGCGCCAGCAGCTTGGGGGGACAGGCCAATCAGCCCCAGCATTTT
CASSLGGQANQPQHF
>.|many|TRBJ1-2|TRBV5-5
TGTGCCAGCAGCTTTGACCCCGGGTACTATGGCTACACCTTC
CASSFDPGYYGYTF
>.|many|TRBJ1-2|TRBV20-1
TGCAGTGCTAGAGACAGGGTAGGCTATGGCTACACCTTC
CSARDRVGYGYTF
>TRBD2|many|TRBJ2-1|TRBV7-2
TGTGCCAGCAGCTTCACGACTAGCGCTGGTGAGCAGTTCTTC
CASSFTTSAGEQFF
>.|many|TRBJ2-5|TRBV5-1
TGCGCCAGCAGCCGCGCGGGCTCTTCGAGCTCGTTCCAAGAGACCCAGTACTTC
CASSRAGSSSSFQETQYF